Listed here is a single T cell receptor beta chain. This sample was taken from a study of CD8+CD57+ T cells in acquired aplastic anemia. Study information: Each DNA sample taken from sorted CD4+ and CD8+ cells came to roughly 3.5 ug on average.

V shed 5 bases and J shed 6 bases, with 17 bases lying between them. This CDR3 has 15 amino acids. The germline CDR1 and CDR2 sequences are SGHVS and FQNEAQ. Researchers used genomic DNA as the template to profile TCR beta VDJ and CDR3. Via MiXCR, TCRdb re-called the reads, giving one row per CDR3 protein. The sample lists roughly 170,000 distinct CDR3 sequences; about 60% were seen once. This receptor was identified in a human donor in good health. This rearrangement joins TRBV7-8 to TRBJ1-5, with D maybe TRBD1 (5 bases). The source material was sorted CD4+, CD8+, or CD8+CD57+ T cells (not recorded which) from PBMCs. The CDR3 nucleotides are TGTGCCAGCAGCCAATCACCGGGGGTTGTTCAGCCCCAGCATTTT. It encodes CASSQSPGVVQPQHF. Filled out from reference TRBV7-8 and TRBJ1-5, the complete variable domain reads GAGVSQSPRYKVAKRGQDVALRCDPISGHVSLFWYQQALGQGPEFLTYFQNEAQLDKSGLPSDRFFAERPEGSVSTLKIQRTQQEDSAVYLCASSQSPGVVQPQHFGDGTRLSIL.